The clone carrying this T cell receptor (beta chain) has only one observation. Ages ranged from about 18 to 90 years, with residence in around 24 US areas. Cohorts were based on clinical histories the participants reported. Donors of Cohort 3 who recovered were those that had two negative PCRs, clearance, or symptom resolution. This sample was taken from a study of blood T cell repertoires in COVID-19. Study as a whole: The analysed material was cDNA or gDNA that came from T cells, B-cell-depleted T cells, or PBMCs.

Generated by immunoSEQ multiplex PCR, the TCRdb table keeps only in-frame clones and is missing some. The profile shows 490,000 or so clones, 75% to 90% of them singletons. The CDR3 spans 11 residues. CDR1 is SNHLY and CDR2 is FYNNEI in the germline V gene. The ends were cut back, 7 bases at V and 3 bases at J, with 6 bases in the middle. The sequenced material came from PBMCs or T cells enriched from blood (not recorded which). The origin of this receptor is a woman aged 60-75 years who had recovered from COVID-19. This rearrangement joins TRBV2 to TRBJ1-1; D remains unclear. The CDR3 bases are TGTGCCAGCACCTTCTACACTGAAGCTTTCTTT. Its protein is CASTFYTEAFF.